Listed here are 12 T cell receptor beta chains from one sample, sequenced in a study of blood T cells in healthy people across ages (dated by TCRdb to between 2014 and 2017). The library was prepared using 5' RACE. TCRdb names Illumina HiSeq 2500 as the instrument used. A second PCR of about 7 to 12 cycles was run with a J-beta primer mix and a sample-barcoded 5' primer. In TCRdb, the public reads were trimmed at Q25 with fastp and aligned with MiXCR, with productive beta chains retained. Merged by CDR3 protein, the rows form single entries marked with the most common genes and DNA. The sample table shows about 970,000 distinct CDR3 sequences, and roughly half are seen once. Of the sample, over 20% falls within the top ten clones. The sequenced sample consisted of blood. The source is a woman aged 60-75 years in good health.

This clonotype was recorded a few times. This chain connects TRBV29-1 to TRBJ2-7; TRBD1 might be the D (5 bases). The V end lost 4 bases, the J end lost 2 bases, and 18 bases lay between the germline ends. This CDR3 is built from 15 residues. CDR1 and CDR2 (germline): SQVTM, ANQGSEA. CDR3 region: CSVVGVRETPYEQYF. In DNA, the CDR3 is TGCAGCGTTGTAGGGGTTCGAGAGACCCCCTACGAGCAGTACTTC.

V gene TRBV6-1 combines with J gene TRBJ2-1; D gene uncertain. The CDR3 has 15 residues. The germline V and J ends were trimmed by 4 bases and 0 bases, with 10 bases remaining between them. CDR1 is MNHNS and CDR2 is SASEGT in the germline V gene. DNA for the CDR3: TGTGCCAGCAGTGTAAGGGTTAGCTCCTACAATGAGCAGTTCTTC. This gives the protein CASSVRVSSYNEQFF.

Only a few counts were recorded for this clonotype. The V and J genes are TRBV2 and TRBJ2-7, with 7 nucleotides matching TRBD1. The CDR3 totals 12 residues. Losses at the gene ends were 6 bases for V and 6 bases for J; bases not matched to a gene: 5. Germline loops: CDR1 SNHLY, CDR2 FYNNEI. The CDR3 spells CASRDRMGEQYF. For the CDR3, the DNA is TGTGCCAGCAGGGACAGGATGGGCGAGCAGTACTTC.

A remark on this clonotype: Germline is not matched at one junction end, which may reflect a read error. V usage is TRBV29-1 and J usage is TRBJ2-1, with a possible D match to TRBD2 (5 bases). Germline CDR1 and CDR2: SQVTM and ANQGSEA. The CDR3 contains 15 residues. CDR3 in DNA: TGCAGCGTGGTATGGAGGTCCCTCACCTACAATGGGCAGTTCTTC. It is translated as CSVVWRSLTYNGQFF.

Points on this clonotype: A clone one base away is much larger, so this may be a read error. This chain links TRBV10-3 with TRBJ1-1, with D unclear. This CDR3 is built from 12 residues. Germline lookup yields CDR1 ENHRY and CDR2 SYGVKD. V was cut by 6 bases and J by 5 bases, with 10 bases left in between. In DNA form, the CDR3 reads TGTGCCATCAGCCCACGGGAGACTGAAGCTTTCTTT. This translates into CAISPRETEAFF.

In its sample, this clonotype was seen a few times. This chain connects TRBV6-2 or TRBV6-3 to TRBJ2-5, with TRBD2 identical over 12 bases. V lost 6 bases, J lost 5 bases, and 10 bases stayed unmatched. The CDR3 is made up of 16 amino acids. The germline CDR1 and CDR2 sequences are MNHEY and SVGEGT. The CDR3 is CASRPGLAGTPETQYF. Here the CDR3 DNA reads TGTGCCAGCAGACCTGGACTAGCGGGAACCCCTGAGACCCAGTACTTC.

This clonotype came up once. CDR3 residues: CASSELIAGYYNEQFF. The DNA of the CDR3 is TGTGCCAGCAGTGAACTAATAGCGGGGTACTACAATGAGCAGTTCTTC. This chain joins TRBV25-1 and TRBJ2-1, with TRBD2 matching over 8 bases. The CDR3 sequence is 16 residues long. In germline, CDR1 is MGHDK, CDR2 SYGVNS. V was clipped by 2 bases and J by 3 bases; unmatched bases: 6.

V and J are TRBV12-3 or TRBV12-4 and TRBJ2-2, with 9 nucleotides matching TRBD2. The ends lost 6 bases at V and 3 bases at J; junction bases unmatched: 5. The CDR3 totals 15 residues. Here the CDR3 DNA reads TGTGCCAGCAGCAGTAGCGGGAGACACACCGGGGAGCTGTTTTTT. Residues: CASSSSGRHTGELFF.

This clonotype was counted between two and nine times. The chain couples TRBV3-1 to TRBJ2-1; D could derive from TRBD1 or TRBD2 (5 bases each). Germline loops: CDR1 LGHDT, CDR2 YNNKEL (reference sequence). V lost 1 base and J 7 bases, leaving 20 bases between the germline ends. This CDR3 is built from 17 residues. CDR3 bases: TGTGCCAGCAGCCAAGTCTCCTCTGGGACCGAGGGGAATGAGCAGTTCTTC. It is translated as CASSQVSSGTEGNEQFF.

About this clonotype itself: A read error is possible here, since a much larger clone lies one base away. The V call is TRBV29-1, the J call TRBJ2-3; TRBD2 might be the D (6 bases). V lost 7 bases, J lost 5 bases, and 13 bases lay in between. This CDR3 spans 12 amino acids. Germline V gene sequence: CDR1 SQVTM, CDR2 ANQGSEA. CDR3 protein: CSATGDLDTQYF. CDR3 coding DNA: TGCAGCGCTACCGGGGACTTAGATACGCAGTATTTT.

This chain links TRBV5-1 with TRBJ1-2; D possibly corresponds to TRBD1 (5 bases). Trimming shortened V by 4 bases and J by 2 bases, and 21 bases separated the two germline ends. The germline V gene encodes CDR1 SGHRS and CDR2 YFSETQ. The CDR3 covers 17 residues. The CDR3 region has the DNA TGCGCCAGCAGCCCCGGAGCGGTCGGGGCAGGGAACTATGGCTACACCTTC. Translated: CASSPGAVGAGNYGYTF.

This clonotype was detected only a few times. The J gene is TRBJ2-7, the V gene TRBV20-1; TRBD2 matches at 11 bases. CDR3 size: 17 residues. The ends lost 2 bases at V and 3 bases at J; junction bases unmatched: 12. CDR1 DFQATT and CDR2 SNEGSKA come from the germline V gene (reference sequence). CDR3 nucleotides: TGCAGTGCTAGATCCTCTATAGGGACTAGCGGACTCTACGAGCAGTACTTC. Amino acids: CSARSSIGTSGLYEQYF.